This TCR beta chain was captured in a study of blood T cell repertoires in COVID-19. Study details: Acute-phase and convalescent COVID-19 samples originated in the United States, Italy and Spain.

Per the original data handling: Quantification of nucleated cells was approximated via reference gene primer amplification. The data were produced by immunoSEQ multiplex PCR, yet TCRdb's version contains in-frame clones alone and is incomplete. V and J calls and clone size are copied from that table; D and trimming were computed from the DNA. Of about 120,000 clones in the sample, 79% are singletons; the top ten hold 4%. This clone was found a few times. The germline V and J ends were trimmed by 2 bases and 5 bases, with 8 bases remaining between them. From germline, CDR1 is SGHNT and CDR2 YYREEE (reference sequence). The CDR3 loop spans 14 amino acids.

Sequences were obtained from peripheral blood. The genes are TRBV5-4 and TRBJ1-6; D call uncertain. The sequence came from a woman aged 80 or over with acute or convalescent COVID-19. CDR3 in amino acids: CASSLRLNNSPLHF. In DNA, the CDR3 is TGTGCCAGCAGCTTAAGACTGAATAATTCACCCCTCCACTTT.